This T cell receptor (beta chain) originates from a study of shared clonotypes between healthy human individuals. Using immunoSEQ multiplex PCR, the repertoire was profiled, and TCRdb retains in-frame clones only, with some absent. The sample contains about 2.3 million clones, approximately 90% of which appear only once. Trimming pared 4 bases from V and 8 bases from J, leaving 9 bases between. The CDR3 loop spans 11 amino acids. Germline V gene lookup returns CDR1 SGHRS and CDR2 YFSETQ. The chain links TRBV5-1 to TRBJ1-1; D unresolved. Sequencing input: naive CD4+ T cells from PBMCs. As to subset: CD45RA+ positively selected. This clonotype was sampled from a young man in good health. Some clones in this sample may be carry-over from other donors' samples. Here the CDR3 DNA reads TGCGCCAGCAGCCCCGGAATAGAAGCTTTCTTT. Encoded protein: CASSPGIEAFF.